The present T cell receptor beta chain was sequenced within a study of neurological immune-mediated disorders. Study outcomes and limitations: In HTLV-1-associated myelopathy, TCR clonal expansion was greatest, and in multiple sclerosis it was least, below healthy controls. The absence of any CDR3 amino acid sequence shared by expanded clones across subjects suggests that repertoires were private in all groups.

TCRdb ran MiXCR on the 5' RACE reads and lists one entry per CDR3 protein. Of 54,000 or so distinct CDR3 sequences in the sample, roughly 3.5% were seen once. V gave up 6 bases and J gave up 7 bases; unmatched junction bases: 5. The CDR3 sequence is 14 residues long. Per germline, CDR1 DFQATT and CDR2 SNEGSKA (reference sequence). This clonotype has at least ten counts. Its cognate antigen is unknown. The source of this sequence is a woman in her thirties with multiple sclerosis. The specimen was PBMCs. J is TRBJ1-6 and V is TRBV20-1, with TRBD1 matching 11 bases. Written as DNA, the CDR3 is TGCAGTGCGCGGACAGGGGGCGGCAATTCACCCCTCCACTTT. Protein: CSARTGGGNSPLHF.